A selection of T cell receptor beta chains follows, all from one sample in a study of shared clonotypes between healthy human individuals. Profiling relied on immunoSEQ multiplex PCR, and the TCRdb table lists in-frame clones only, not all of them. Of hundreds of thousands of clones in the sample, approximately 96% are singletons; the top ten hold more than 0.085%. The specimen was naive CD8+ T cells sorted from blood. The origin of the receptors is a woman in her thirties in good health. Each CDR3 is given with its conserved first and last residue. A D gene is named only where the DNA matches it firmly. Rows give clone size only sometimes, using once, few, many, or a class for an expanded clone.

>TRBD2|NA|TRBJ2-7|TRBV10-3
CAIRSSPGTSSYEQYF
TGTGCCATCAGGAGCAGCCCCGGGACTAGCTCCTACGAGCAGTACTTC
>NA|NA|TRBJ2-6|TRBV12-2
CASRPHFSTQSRANVLTF
TGTGCAAGTCGCCCACACTTCTCCACACAAAGTCGGGCCAACGTCCTGACTTTC
>TRBD2|once|TRBJ2-7|TRBV7-6
CASSHGREGHEQYF
TGTGCCAGCAGCCATGGGCGGGAGGGCCACGAGCAGTACTTC
>NA|NA|TRBJ1-1|TRBV15
CATSTRRNTEAFF
TGTGCCACCAGCACAAGACGGAACACTGAAGCTTTCTTT
>NA|NA|TRBJ1-5|TRBV28
CASSSDPTVQHF
TGTGCCAGCAGTTCTGACCCGACAGTACAGCATTTT
>NA|NA|TRBJ2-1|TRBV7-2
CASSLAALTYNEQFF
TGTGCCAGCAGCTTAGCGGCTCTGACTTACAATGAGCAGTTCTTC
>NA|NA|TRBJ1-1|TRBV28
CASSLYARNTEAFF
TGTGCCAGCAGTTTATATGCCCGGAACACTGAAGCTTTCTTT
>NA|NA|TRBJ2-7|TRBV9
CASSVEGLSYEQYF
TGTGCCAGCAGCGTAGAGGGCTTGTCCTACGAGCAGTACTTC
>NA|NA|TRBJ2-7|TRBV27
CASSYRSRTYEQYF
TGTGCCAGCAGTTACCGCTCGCGGACCTACGAGCAGTACTTC
>TRBD1|NA|TRBJ2-7|TRBV9
CASSDRDRDYEQYF
TGTGCCAGCAGCGACCGGGACAGGGACTACGAGCAGTACTTC
>NA|NA|TRBJ1-6|TRBV30
CAWSVQGDSPLHF
TGTGCCTGGAGTGTACAGGGCGATTCACCCCTCCACTTT
>TRBD2|NA|TRBJ2-2|TRBV27
CASSLLAGGNTGELFF
TGTGCCAGCAGTTTATTGGCGGGAGGGAACACCGGGGAGCTGTTTTTT
>NA|NA|TRBJ2-1|TRBV28
CASSSNREIDNEQFF
TGTGCCAGCAGTTCGAACCGGGAGATTGACAATGAGCAGTTCTTC
>NA|NA|TRBJ2-7|TRBV27
CASSAGTSSYEQYF
TGTGCCAGCTCCGCCGGGACTTCATCGTACGAGCAGTACTTC
>NA|NA|TRBJ1-1|TRBV29-1
CSVGEGVEAFF
TGCAGCGTTGGAGAAGGGGTTGAAGCTTTCTTT
>NA|NA|TRBJ1-1|TRBV10-2
CASSEFSTGGTEAFF
TGCGCCAGCAGTGAGTTTTCGACCGGGGGGACTGAAGCTTTCTTT
>TRBD2|NA|TRBJ2-3|TRBV10-1
CAITPPAGGARDTQYF
TGCGCCATCACTCCGCCAGCGGGAGGGGCGAGAGATACGCAGTATTTT
>TRBD1|NA|TRBJ2-7|TRBV30
CAWSPGQGLYEQYF
TGTGCCTGGAGCCCGGGACAGGGGCTCTACGAGCAGTACTTC
>NA|NA|TRBJ1-2|TRBV10-1
CASSGAAGAPNYGYTF
TGCGCCAGCAGTGGGGCCGCAGGAGCACCTAACTATGGCTACACCTTC
>NA|NA|TRBJ2-1|TRBV9
CASSAVGWGSDEQFF
TGTGCCAGCAGCGCAGTAGGTTGGGGGTCCGATGAGCAGTTCTTC
>TRBD1|NA|TRBJ1-5|TRBV5-6
CASSLQGAGQPQHF
TGTGCCAGCAGCTTACAGGGGGCAGGACAGCCCCAGCATTTT
>NA|NA|TRBJ2-7|TRBV11-2
CASSLVKGLGEQYF
TGTGCCAGCAGCTTAGTAAAGGGATTGGGCGAGCAGTACTTC
>NA|NA|TRBJ2-1|TRBV13
CASQRPMENEQFF
TGTGCCAGCCAACGGCCCATGGAGAATGAGCAGTTCTTC
>NA|NA|TRBJ1-4|TRBV6-1
CASSVGGEKLFF
TGTGCCAGCAGTGTAGGAGGTGAAAAACTGTTTTTT
>NA|NA|TRBJ2-5|TRBV27
CASSLFGGPGETQYF
TGTGCCAGCAGTTTATTCGGGGGGCCGGGGGAGACCCAGTACTTC
>NA|NA|TRBJ2-2|TRBV7-9
CASSLLGRPRGAGELFF
TGTGCCAGCAGCTTACTGGGGCGGCCGCGAGGGGCCGGGGAGCTGTTTTTT
>TRBD1|NA|TRBJ1-1|TRBV19
CASSGQANPVTKAFF
TGTGCCAGTAGCGGACAGGCGAACCCGGTTACTAAAGCTTTCTTT
>TRBD2|once|TRBJ2-1|TRBV28
CASSFPGIRWLAGDSYNEQFF
TGTGCCAGCAGTTTCCCAGGGATTCGGTGGCTAGCGGGCGACTCCTACAATGAGCAGTTCTTC
>TRBD1|NA|TRBJ1-4|TRBV2
CASSLAGTGTTAGEKLFF
TGTGCCAGCAGCCTAGCCGGGACAGGGACGACGGCGGGTGAAAAACTGTTTTTT
>TRBD2|NA|TRBJ2-1|TRBV5-1
CASSLASGRKSSYNEQFF
TGCGCCAGCAGCTTGGCCAGCGGGAGGAAGAGCTCCTACAATGAGCAGTTCTTC
>NA|NA|TRBJ2-7|TRBV28
CASSLIPGLSYEQYF
TGTGCCAGCAGTTTGATCCCGGGGCTATCCTACGAGCAGTACTTC
>TRBD2|NA|TRBJ2-1|TRBV7-8
CASSLDVGGSTYNEQFF
TGTGCCAGCAGCTTAGACGTCGGCGGGAGTACCTACAATGAGCAGTTCTTC
>NA|NA|TRBJ1-4|TRBV28
CASSLSASRYNEKLFF
TGTGCCAGCAGTTTGTCGGCCAGCAGGTATAATGAAAAACTGTTTTTT
>TRBD2|NA|TRBJ2-3|TRBV7-6
CASSSTSGSSDTQYF
TGTGCCAGCAGCTCGACTAGCGGGAGCTCGGATACGCAGTATTTT
>NA|NA|TRBJ2-2|TRBV10-2
CASRPRHGTGELFF
TGCGCCAGCAGACCCAGGCATGGTACCGGGGAGCTGTTTTTT
>NA|NA|TRBJ2-7|TRBV28
CASSLQRLGYEQYF
TGTGCCAGCAGTTTACAGAGACTCGGTTACGAGCAGTACTTC
>NA|NA|TRBJ1-3|TRBV6-5
CASSYSGGRGNTIYF
TGTGCCAGCAGTTACAGCGGGGGGCGAGGAAACACCATATATTTT
>NA|NA|TRBJ2-1|TRBV10-3
CAISESISRGQFF
TGTGCCATCAGTGAGTCGATTTCGCGGGGGCAGTTCTTC